Each of the 26 T cell receptor beta chains below was sequenced from the same sample in a study of T cell repertoires in cytomegalovirus infection. Their antigen targets remain unknown. Each CDR3 protein gets one entry after TCRdb re-called the reads with MiXCR. The profile covers a few hundred thousand distinct CDR3 sequences, with roughly 34% appearing a single time and roughly 15% taken by the ten largest. The sequences come from cultured PBMCs, collected from culture after CMV antigen stimulation. All receptors derive from a human donor in good health (CMV status not recorded). Some clones in this sample may be carry-over from other donors' samples.

A few counts support this clonotype. This chain uses TRBV7-2 with TRBJ2-7, with 9 bases lining up with TRBD2. V dropped 5 bases and J dropped 0; count of bases not matched to a gene: 8. The CDR3 totals 16 residues. Germline lookup yields CDR1 SGHTA and CDR2 FQGNSA. The CDR3 DNA reads as TGTGCCAGCAGCCTCCAGTCGACTAGCGGCTCCTACGAGCAGTACTTC. This gives the protein CASSLQSTSGSYEQYF.

This chain links TRBV4-1 with TRBJ2-3; 11 nucleotides agree with TRBD2. Germline V gene lookup returns CDR1 MGHRA and CDR2 YSYEKL. V shed 6 bases, J shed 5 bases, and the junction held 10 bases outside the gene matches. The CDR3 length is 16 residues. The CDR3 DNA is TGCGCCAGCAGGGTTATAGCGGGAGGGCGGCAAGATACGCAGTATTTT. It encodes CASRVIAGGRQDTQYF.

This clonotype turned up a few times. This rearrangement joins TRBV5-4 to TRBJ2-7, with 11 bases aligning to TRBD1. V was clipped by 5 bases and J by 4 bases; unmatched bases: 5. From germline, CDR1 is SGHNT and CDR2 YYREEE (reference sequence). This CDR3 has 14 residues. The CDR3 coding sequence is TGTGCCAGCAGTCAGGACAGGGGGCGGTACGAGCAGTACGTC. It specifies CASSQDRGRYEQYV.

There are many counts of this clonotype. The chain is built from TRBV7-3 and TRBJ2-1; 7 nucleotides align to TRBD2. This CDR3 is 14 amino acids long. Looked up from germline, CDR1 is SGHTA and CDR2 is FQGTGA. V was clipped by 8 bases and J by 4 bases; unmatched bases: 8. CDR3 DNA: TGTGCCAGCTCTCGACTAGCCGAATACAATGAGCAGTTCTTC. Translating it yields CASSRLAEYNEQFF.

The chain employs TRBV28 and TRBJ2-5, with TRBD2 matching 8 bases. The length of the CDR3 is 16 residues. V lost 3 bases to trimming and J lost 4 bases; unmatched junction nucleotides: 10. Germline V gene data show CDR1 as MDHEN and CDR2 as SYDVKM. The CDR3 coding sequence is TGTGCCAGCAGTTTTTCCCTCAGCGGGAGCGGAGAGACCCAGTACTTC. Residues: CASSFSLSGSGETQYF.

This clonotype has a handful of counts. The chain employs TRBV6-5 and TRBJ2-4; TRBD1 agrees at 7 bases. This CDR3 contains 18 residues. Germline CDR1 is MNHEY and CDR2 is SVGAGI. V shed 2 bases, J shed 1 base, and the junction held 11 bases outside the gene matches. This CDR3 is CASSYTTGQGEAKNIQYF. The DNA of the CDR3 is TGTGCCAGCAGTTACACGACAGGGCAGGGTGAGGCCAAAAACATTCAGTACTTC.

The chain carries TRBV7-2 and TRBJ2-1, with unresolved D. The CDR3 is 13 residues long. Germline CDR1 SGHTA, CDR2 FQGNSA. V dropped 1 base and J dropped 9 bases, with 10 bases sitting between them. This CDR3 reads CASSLDPPGEQFF. The CDR3 DNA follows: TGTGCCAGCAGCTTAGACCCCCCGGGTGAGCAGTTCTTC.

This chain links TRBV14 with TRBJ1-6; D possibly corresponds to TRBD1 (5 bases). The CDR3 runs 13 residues. V was trimmed by 0 bases and J by 10 bases, leaving 7 bases between them. The V gene's germline CDR1 is SGHDN and CDR2 FVKESK. The chain's CDR3 is CASSQDRVSPLHF. In DNA, the CDR3 is TGTGCCAGCAGCCAAGACAGGGTGTCACCCCTCCACTTT.

The chain employs TRBV4-1 and TRBJ2-1, with no clear D. This CDR3 has 14 amino acids. Trimming left V 4 bases short and J 7 bases short, with 14 bases between. The V gene's germline CDR1 is MGHRA and CDR2 YSYEKL. Here the CDR3 reads CASSLGAFGNEQFF. The DNA for the CDR3 is TGCGCCAGCAGCCTTGGAGCCTTCGGGAATGAGCAGTTCTTC.

This clonotype was detected only a few times. The V gene is TRBV15, the J gene TRBJ1-6, with 7 nucleotides matching TRBD1. Looked up from germline, CDR1 is LNHNV and CDR2 is YYDKDF (reference sequence). The trim removed 1 base at V and 0 bases at J, leaving 9 bases unmatched. The CDR3 extends over 19 amino acids. This CDR3 is CATSRGPGQWSSYNSPLHF. The CDR3 coding sequence is TGTGCCACCAGCAGAGGACCGGGACAGTGGAGCTCCTATAATTCACCCCTCCACTTT.

The table lists this clonotype with a few counts. This chain uses TRBV12-3 or TRBV12-4 with TRBJ2-7, with a possible D match to TRBD2 (5 bases). The CDR3 is 12 residues long. V was cut by 8 bases and J by 7 bases, with 15 bases left in between. The CDR3 protein is CASRPGFGEQYF. Written as DNA, the CDR3 is TGTGCCAGCCGACCGGGATTCGGTGAGCAGTACTTC.

V usage is TRBV7-2 and J usage is TRBJ2-3; 14 bases align to TRBD2. Trimming removed 5 bases from V and 2 bases from J; junction bases left unmatched: 9. Germline V gene lookup returns CDR1 SGHTA and CDR2 FQGNSA. This CDR3 contains 18 residues. The CDR3, as DNA: TGTGCCAGCAGCCCCAGACTAGCGGGAGGGCCAGTCACAGATACGCAGTATTTT. Protein product: CASSPRLAGGPVTDTQYF.

The chain links TRBV19 to TRBJ2-2; TRBD1 agrees at 7 bases. CDR3 length: 17 residues. Unmatched junction bases numbered 7, after V lost 2 bases and J lost 1 base. Germline loops: CDR1 LNHDA, CDR2 SQIVND (reference sequence). The CDR3 loop reads CASSIPQDRENTGELFF. CDR3 DNA: TGTGCCAGTAGTATACCCCAAGACAGGGAGAACACCGGGGAGCTGTTTTTT.

This clonotype has just a few counts. V gene TRBV15 combines with J gene TRBJ2-7; TRBD1 matches at 7 bases. With V trimmed by 0 bases and J by 5 bases, 1 base remained unmatched. CDR3 length equals 13 residues. Germline-derived CDR1 and CDR2 are LNHNV and YYDKDF (reference sequence). This CDR3 reads CATSRDQGDEQYV. The CDR3 nucleotides are TGTGCCACCAGCAGAGATCAGGGGGACGAGCAGTACGTC.

The chain links TRBV28 to TRBJ1-1; perhaps TRBD1 as D (6 bases). The CDR3 runs 14 residues. The germline gives CDR1 MDHEN, CDR2 SYDVKM. With 5 bases removed from V and 7 bases from J, the gap between germline ends came to 17 bases. CDR3 region: CASSPLQGRGEAFF. CDR3 DNA: TGTGCCAGCAGTCCCCTGCAGGGGAGGGGTGAAGCTTTCTTT.

The CDR3 sequence is CASSLDSTSASYEQYF. The CDR3 nucleotides read TGTGCCAGCAGCTTGGATTCGACTAGCGCATCCTACGAGCAGTACTTC. This sequence joins TRBV5-4 and TRBJ2-7, with 8 bases identical to TRBD2. V trimming: 0 bases; J trimming: 1 base; junction bases outside the gene matches: 6. The CDR3 contains 16 residues. CDR1 and CDR2 from the germline V gene are SGHNT and YYREEE (reference sequence).

V gene TRBV15 combines with J gene TRBJ1-2; the match to TRBD1 covers 10 bases. V was clipped by 3 bases and J by 9 bases; unmatched bases: 7. CDR3 length: 14 amino acids. The germline gives CDR1 LNHNV, CDR2 YYDKDF (reference sequence). CDR3 loop: CATSRTGGGMRYTF. DNA for the CDR3: TGTGCCACCAGCAGGACAGGGGGCGGCATGCGCTACACCTTC.

The V gene is TRBV7-3, the J gene TRBJ2-3; D may be TRBD1 (6 bases). The CDR3 consists of 13 residues. The V end was cut by 5 bases, the J end by 5 bases, with 11 bases between. Germline V gives CDR1 SGHTA, CDR2 FQGTGA. CDR3: CASSTQGRDTQYF. As DNA, the CDR3 is TGTGCCAGCAGCACGCAGGGGAGAGATACGCAGTATTTT.

This clonotype was seen a handful of times. J is TRBJ1-1 and V is TRBV6-2 or TRBV6-3, with D uncertain. Germline CDR1 is MNHEY and CDR2 is SVGEGT. The CDR3 has 12 residues. The germline V and J ends were trimmed by 8 bases and 0 bases, with 7 bases remaining between them. CDR3 DNA: TGTGCCAGCTTGAGTATGAACACTGAAGCTTTCTTT. Amino acid sequence: CASLSMNTEAFF.

J is TRBJ2-1 and V is TRBV12-3 or TRBV12-4; TRBD1 or TRBD2 may be the D gene (6 bases each). V was clipped by 6 bases and J by 2 bases, with 14 bases between them. The CDR3 runs to 15 residues. This CDR3 is CASSHRGDTYNEQFF. The CDR3 coding sequence is TGTGCCAGCAGCCATAGGGGGGACACCTACAATGAGCAGTTCTTC.

This clonotype was found a few times. V gene TRBV11-2 combines with J gene TRBJ2-3; tentative D call: TRBD2 (6 bases). This CDR3 is 16 amino acids long. CDR1 SGHAT and CDR2 FQNNGV come from the germline V gene. Trimming stripped 5 bases from V and 2 bases from J, with 17 bases between. CDR3: CASSPHSGGITDTQYF. The CDR3 nucleotides read TGTGCCAGCAGCCCTCATAGCGGTGGAATCACAGATACGCAGTATTTT. Full variable domain (rest looked up from reference TRBV11-2 and TRBJ2-3): EAGVAQSPRYKIIEKRQSVAFWCNPISGHATLYWYQQILGQGPKLLIQFQNNGVVDDSQLPKDRFSAERLKGVDSTLKIQPAKLEDSAVYLCASSPHSGGITDTQYFGPGTRLTVL.

The rearrangement links TRBV6-5 to TRBJ1-6, with D uncertain. From germline, CDR1 is MNHEY and CDR2 SVGAGI. V was clipped by 4 bases and J by 8 bases, with 12 bases between them. This CDR3 contains 14 residues. Written as DNA, the CDR3 is TGTGCCAGCAGTTTCGGGAAGGCGGATTCACCCCTCCACTTT. Protein sequence: CASSFGKADSPLHF.

V gene TRBV7-2 combines with J gene TRBJ2-3; D may correspond to TRBD1 or TRBD2 (5 bases each). The CDR3 sequence is 15 residues long. Trimming stripped 2 bases from V and 1 base from J, with 10 bases between. Germline V gene lookup returns CDR1 SGHTA and CDR2 FQGNSA. CDR3 sequence (DNA): TGTGCCAGCAGCTTATACGGGGACCGCACAGATACGCAGTATTTT. Its protein product is CASSLYGDRTDTQYF.

The chain carries TRBV7-2 and TRBJ2-7; TRBD2 aligns across 8 bases. Germline V gives CDR1 SGHTA, CDR2 FQGNSA. The V and J ends lost 0 bases and 0 bases, in that order; junction bases with no gene match: 1. CDR3 length: 15 amino acids. CDR3 loop: CASSLAREVSYEQYF. Here the CDR3 DNA reads TGTGCCAGCAGCTTAGCGCGGGAGGTCTCCTACGAGCAGTACTTC.

The rearrangement joins TRBV19 to TRBJ2-1; 7 bases are a match to TRBD1. CDR3 length: 15 amino acids. V was clipped by 5 bases and J by 1 base; unmatched bases: 5. Germline CDR1 and CDR2: LNHDA and SQIVND (reference sequence). This chain's CDR3 is CASSQRQGSYNEQFF. In nucleotides, the CDR3 is TGTGCCAGTAGTCAGAGACAGGGTTCCTACAATGAGCAGTTCTTC.

The table lists this clonotype with a few counts. V and J are TRBV11-2 and TRBJ1-2; 9 positions match TRBD1. V gave up 5 bases and J gave up 8 bases; unmatched junction bases: 9. The CDR3 is 14 amino acids. Germline V CDR1 and CDR2: SGHAT, FQNNGV. In nucleotides, the CDR3 is TGTGCCAGCAGCCGATCCGGGACAGGGACCGGCTACACCTTC. It yields the protein CASSRSGTGTGYTF.